This T cell receptor (beta chain) emerged from a study of blood T cell repertoires in COVID-19. The repertoire was sequenced with immunoSEQ multiplex PCR; TCRdb's copy has only in-frame clones and lacks some. This sample has about 240,000 clones; roughly 83% occur once, and the top ten carry approximately 10%. The TCR originated in an elderly woman with acute or convalescent COVID-19. The sequencing input was peripheral blood.

The CDR3 coding sequence is TGTGCCAGCAGCGTAGATCTAAAGGGCCCGGAGGTGCGGGGCTACACCTTC. Protein: CASSVDLKGPEVRGYTF. The V gene is TRBV9, the J gene TRBJ1-2, with D uncertain. The V and J ends lost 0 bases and 8 bases respectively, with 23 bases between them. The CDR3 consists of 17 residues. Germline CDR1 SGDLS, CDR2 YYNGEE.